The entry that follows covers one T cell receptor beta chain sequence. Participant-given clinical history determined each cohort assignment. This CDR3 has 14 amino acids. Trimming removed 6 bases from V and 7 bases from J; junction bases left unmatched: 12. CDR1 MDHEN and CDR2 SYDVKM come from the germline V gene. In the study's own analysis: Cell counts per sample came from amplifying reference gene primers. This table comes from immunoSEQ multiplex PCR, and its TCRdb copy is limited to in-frame clones, with some not included. V and J calls and clone size are as listed in that table; D and trimming were resolved from the DNA. The sample carries approximately 230,000 clones, about 86% recorded once. This specimen comes from a study of blood T cell repertoires in COVID-19. The wider study: Sample material is recorded as cDNA or gDNA derived from T cells, B-cell-depleted T cells, or PBMCs.

The sample taken for sequencing was PBMCs or T cells enriched from blood (not recorded which). This TCR was recovered from a woman aged 45-65 years with acute COVID-19. The chain employs TRBV28 and TRBJ2-7; 7 nucleotides match TRBD2. CDR3 protein: CASRGGNRVREQYF. In DNA, the CDR3 is TGTGCCAGCAGGGGGGGGAATAGGGTAAGGGAGCAGTACTTC.